This is a list of T cell receptor beta chains from one sample in a study of early T cells in non-severe SARS-CoV-2 infection. TCRdb re-analysed the 5' RACE reads in MiXCR, keeping a single row per CDR3 protein. The table lists approximately 60,000 distinct CDR3 sequences, approximately 12% of them singletons, with 1.4% in the top ten. The sequenced sample was whole blood. Source of these receptors: an adult who was a healthcare worker with PCR-confirmed SARS-CoV-2 infection or an uninfected control (not recorded which). Each CDR3 is given with its conserved first and last residue. Each record gives: D gene, V gene, J gene, clone size, CDR3 DNA, CDR3 protein. D genes are given only for firm matches. Size is omitted from some rows. Given values are once, few, many or a class for expanded clones.

D gene: TRBD1
V gene: TRBV11-2
J gene: TRBJ1-3
clone size: many
CDR3 DNA: TGTGCCAGCAGCCCGAGCAGGGGGAGCTCTGGAAACACCATATATTTT
CDR3 protein: CASSPSRGSSGNTIYF

D gene: TRBD1
V gene: TRBV12-3/TRBV12-4
J gene: TRBJ1-6
clone size: many
CDR3 DNA: TGTGCCAGCAGTCCTCGACAGGGTCAAGTATCCCTCCACTTT
CDR3 protein: CASSPRQGQVSLHF

D gene: -
V gene: TRBV19
J gene: TRBJ2-1
clone size: few
CDR3 DNA: TGTGCCAGTAGTCCCGCCGGGACGGTCTACAATGAGCAGTTCTTC
CDR3 protein: CASSPAGTVYNEQFF

D gene: -
V gene: TRBV9
J gene: TRBJ2-5
clone size: many
CDR3 DNA: TGTGCCAGCAGCCCCCGAGGGTTAGGGGAGACCCAGTACTTC
CDR3 protein: CASSPRGLGETQYF

D gene: -
V gene: TRBV20-1
J gene: TRBJ2-3
clone size: few
CDR3 DNA: TGCAGTGCTAGAGATTGGGCCAGGGGAGATACGCAGTATTTT
CDR3 protein: CSARDWARGDTQYF

D gene: -
V gene: TRBV12-3/TRBV12-4
J gene: TRBJ1-2
clone size: few
CDR3 DNA: TGTGCCAGCAGTCCCGGCAGGAACTGGAACTATGGCTACACCTTC
CDR3 protein: CASSPGRNWNYGYTF

D gene: -
V gene: TRBV7-2
J gene: TRBJ2-7
clone size: -
CDR3 DNA: TGTGCCAGCAGCTCCCAGCGGTCCTCCTACGAGCAGTACTTC
CDR3 protein: CASSSQRSSYEQYF

D gene: -
V gene: TRBV19
J gene: TRBJ2-3
clone size: many
CDR3 DNA: TGTGCCAGTAGTATAGGTGGGGGTAGGACAGATACGCAGTATTTT
CDR3 protein: CASSIGGGRTDTQYF

D gene: TRBD2
V gene: TRBV11-2
J gene: TRBJ2-3
clone size: many
CDR3 DNA: TGTGCCAGCAGCTTAACTGGGCGAGCGGGACTGCGCACAGATACGCAGTATTTT
CDR3 protein: CASSLTGRAGLRTDTQYF

D gene: TRBD2
V gene: TRBV20-1
J gene: TRBJ2-3
clone size: few
CDR3 DNA: TGCAGTGCTAGGAGCGGGGGTGGCACGCAGTATTTT
CDR3 protein: CSARSGGGTQYF

D gene: -
V gene: TRBV29-1
J gene: TRBJ1-2
clone size: -
CDR3 DNA: TGCAGCGTTGGAACCCAGGGCGGTGGCTACACCTTC
CDR3 protein: CSVGTQGGGYTF

D gene: TRBD1
V gene: TRBV19
J gene: TRBJ1-5
clone size: -
CDR3 DNA: TGTGCCAGTAGGCGAGGACAGGGGATGGATCAGCCCCAGCATTTT
CDR3 protein: CASRRGQGMDQPQHF

D gene: -
V gene: TRBV10-3
J gene: TRBJ1-5
clone size: medium-sized
CDR3 DNA: TGTGCCATCGAGGGTTCTGGGACGCCACGGGACAGCAATCAGCCCCAGCATTTT
CDR3 protein: CAIEGSGTPRDSNQPQHF

D gene: -
V gene: TRBV30
J gene: TRBJ1-1
clone size: -
CDR3 DNA: TGTGCCTGGACCCGGACACTGAACACTGAAGCTTTCTTT
CDR3 protein: CAWTRTLNTEAFF

D gene: TRBD2
V gene: TRBV28
J gene: TRBJ2-2
clone size: -
CDR3 DNA: TGTGCCAGCAGTTCCCCTTGGAGCGGGGGGCCCCGGTTATCGAACACCGGGGAGCTGTTTTTT
CDR3 protein: CASSSPWSGGPRLSNTGELFF

D gene: TRBD1
V gene: TRBV2
J gene: TRBJ1-2
clone size: -
CDR3 DNA: TGTGCCAGCAGTGGGACAGGGGGCTACTATGGCTACACCTTC
CDR3 protein: CASSGTGGYYGYTF

D gene: -
V gene: TRBV11-2
J gene: TRBJ2-5
clone size: few
CDR3 DNA: TGTGCCAGCAGCTTTCAGACAACCCGCCAAGCGACCCAGTACTTC
CDR3 protein: CASSFQTTRQATQYF

D gene: -
V gene: TRBV29-1
J gene: TRBJ1-2
clone size: few
CDR3 DNA: TGCAGCGTTGAGGGCAGTAACTATGGCTACACCTTC
CDR3 protein: CSVEGSNYGYTF